Listed below are T cell receptor beta chains from one sample, sequenced in a study of blood T cell repertoires in COVID-19. Generated by immunoSEQ multiplex PCR, the TCRdb table keeps only in-frame clones and is missing some. The repertoire holds fewer than 450,000 clones, with approximately 91% as singletons. The sample comprised PBMCs or T cells enriched from blood (not recorded which). These receptors were obtained from a middle-aged woman with acute COVID-19. Each CDR3 is given with its conserved first and last residue. D genes are given only for firm matches. A clone size is listed for some rows: how often the clone was seen (once, few, many), or a class if it is expanded.

d_call clone_size j_call cdr3_length v_call cdr3_aa cdr3_nt
. once TRBJ1-1 15 TRBV11-2 CASSLWAPTPTEAFF TGTGCCAGCAGCTTGTGGGCCCCTACCCCCACTGAAGCTTTCTTT
TRBD1 . TRBJ1-6 14 TRBV10-2 CASSERTGNSPLHF TGCGCCAGCAGTGAACGGACAGGGAATTCACCCCTCCACTTT
. . TRBJ2-3 14 TRBV11-3 CASSLVSSGDTQYF TGTGCCAGCAGCTTAGTTTCCAGCGGGGATACGCAGTATTTT
TRBD1 . TRBJ2-1 18 TRBV9 CASSVVGGGTGEYNEQFF TGTGCCAGCAGCGTAGTTGGAGGAGGGACAGGGGAATACAATGAGCAGTTCTTC
TRBD2 . TRBJ2-3 15 TRBV7-6 CASSLAGGLADTQYF TGTGCCAGCAGCTTAGCGGGGGGGTTGGCAGATACGCAGTATTTT
. . TRBJ1-1 16 TRBV24-1 CATDIPFSSVNTEAFF TGTGCCACCGACATCCCTTTTTCATCGGTAAACACTGAAGCTTTCTTT
TRBD1 . TRBJ1-2 15 TRBV5-1 CASSPSTPTGGGYTF TGCGCCAGCAGCCCCTCAACTCCGACAGGGGGCGGCTACACCTTC
TRBD1 . TRBJ1-2 16 TRBV7-8 CASSSTNSGQGLGYTF TGTGCCAGCAGCTCAACTAACTCCGGACAGGGGCTTGGCTACACCTTC
TRBD1 . TRBJ2-3 14 TRBV29-1 CSVARQGVADTQYF TGCAGCGTAGCCCGACAGGGGGTGGCAGATACGCAGTATTTT
. . TRBJ1-2 15 TRBV10-3 CAIRDGRGANYGYTF TGTGCCATCCGCGACGGGAGGGGAGCTAACTATGGCTACACCTTC
TRBD1 . TRBJ1-4 14 TRBV2 CASSPGTGGEKLFF TGTGCCAGCAGTCCCGGGACAGGGGGCGAAAAACTGTTTTTT
. . TRBJ1-1 14 TRBV10-3 CAISESTGRTEAFF TGTGCCATCAGTGAGTCTACAGGGCGGACTGAAGCTTTCTTT